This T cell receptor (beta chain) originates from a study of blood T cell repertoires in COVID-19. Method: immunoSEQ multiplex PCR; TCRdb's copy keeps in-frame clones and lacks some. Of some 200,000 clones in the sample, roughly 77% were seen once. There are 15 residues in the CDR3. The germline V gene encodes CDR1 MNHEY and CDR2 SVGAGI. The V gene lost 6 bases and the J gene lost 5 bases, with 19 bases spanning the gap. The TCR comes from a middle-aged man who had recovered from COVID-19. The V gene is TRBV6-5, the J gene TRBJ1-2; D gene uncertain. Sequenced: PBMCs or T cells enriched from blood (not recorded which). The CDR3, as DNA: TGTGCCAGCAGGGCGTCGGGAGGGAGCGGATATGGCTACACCTTC. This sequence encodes CASRASGGSGYGYTF.